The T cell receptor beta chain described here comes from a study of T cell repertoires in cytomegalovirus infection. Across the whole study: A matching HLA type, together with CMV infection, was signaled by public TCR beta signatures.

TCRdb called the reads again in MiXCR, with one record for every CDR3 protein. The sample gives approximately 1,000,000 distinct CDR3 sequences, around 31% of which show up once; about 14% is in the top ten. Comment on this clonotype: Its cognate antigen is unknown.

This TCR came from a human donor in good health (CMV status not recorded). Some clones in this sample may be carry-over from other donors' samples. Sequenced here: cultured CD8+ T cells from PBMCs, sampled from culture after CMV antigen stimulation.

In DNA form, the CDR3 reads TGTGCTAGTGGTCTGAGGCCTCAGCTCCACGAGCAGTACTTC. It codes for CASGLRPQLHEQYF. The chain is built from TRBV12-5 and TRBJ2-7; D not resolved. The V and J ends lost 5 bases and 5 bases respectively, with 16 bases between them. The CDR3 extends over 14 amino acids. CDR1 and CDR2 from the germline V gene are LGHNT and FRNRAP.